The 21 T cell receptor beta chains in this list originate from one sample, sequenced in a study of cytomegalovirus exposure and HLA in healthy donors. Use of 60 Vbeta and 13 Jbeta primers characterized the PCR. Method: immunoSEQ multiplex PCR; TCRdb's copy keeps in-frame clones and lacks some. The sample holds under 200,000 clones. Material for sequencing was PBMCs. The receptors come from a man aged 30 to 39 in good health and CMV-seronegative.

The chain recombines TRBV28 with TRBJ2-6; 9 nucleotides align to TRBD1. The germline V gene encodes CDR1 MDHEN and CDR2 SYDVKM. This CDR3 has 18 residues. V was pared by 6 bases and J by 0 bases, with 9 bases of the junction left unmatched. CDR3: CASSRTGGLSSGANVLTF. The CDR3 bases are TGTGCCAGCAGCCGAACAGGGGGCTTGAGCTCTGGGGCCAACGTCCTGACTTTC.

The chain combines TRBV30 with TRBJ1-5; tentatively, D is TRBD1 (6 bases). V was trimmed by 0 bases and J by 3 bases, leaving 15 bases between them. Germline V gene sequence: CDR1 GTSNPN, CDR2 SVGIG (reference sequence). The CDR3 extends over 16 amino acids. The CDR3 DNA sequence: TGTGCCTGGAGTGTCAAGCAGGGGCGCCCCAATCAGCCCCAGCATTTT. Its translation: CAWSVKQGRPNQPQHF. The variable domain in full, completed from reference TRBV30 and TRBJ1-5, reads SQTIHQWPATLVQPVGSPLSLECTVEGTSNPNLYWYRQAAGRGLQLLFYSVGIGQISSEVPQNLSASRPQDRQFILSSKKLLLSDSGFYLCAWSVKQGRPNQPQHFGDGTRLSIL.

This chain uses TRBV30 with TRBJ1-2; the D gene is possibly TRBD1 (6 bases). The CDR3 is 12 residues long. V lost 5 bases to trimming and J lost 10 bases, with 17 bases between them. Germline V gene sequence: CDR1 GTSNPN, CDR2 SVGIG (reference sequence). CDR3 DNA sequence: TGTGCCTGGCGCCGGGACACCCAACACTACACCTTC. Its protein is CAWRRDTQHYTF.

For this clone: Other nucleotide sequences from this sample produce the same CDR3. The chain uses TRBV9 and TRBJ1-4; no reliable D call. This CDR3 comprises 13 residues. Germline V lookup: CDR1 SGDLS, CDR2 YYNGEE. Trimming stripped 0 bases from V and 7 bases from J, with 7 bases between. CDR3 coding DNA: TGTGCCAGCAGCGTAGGCCTAGGTGAAAAACTGTTTTTT. Amino acid sequence: CASSVGLGEKLFF. The full variable domain, rest sourced from reference TRBV9 and TRBJ1-4, is DSGVTQTPKHLITATGQRVTLRCSPRSGDLSVYWYQQSLDQGLQFLIQYYNGEERAKGNILERFSAQQFPDLHSELNLSSLELGDSALYFCASSVGLGEKLFFGSGTQLSVL.

V gene TRBV5-1 combines with J gene TRBJ1-5, with 8 positions matching TRBD1. The CDR3 is 15 amino acids. V trimming: 4 bases; J trimming: 6 bases; junction bases outside the gene matches: 9. CDR1 SGHRS and CDR2 YFSETQ come from the germline V gene. This CDR3 reads CASSPDRGDSQPQHF. DNA of the CDR3: TGCGCCAGCAGCCCCGACAGGGGCGATTCTCAGCCCCAGCATTTT.

CDR3 region: CASSSQLNEKLFF. The CDR3 DNA follows: TGTGCCAGCAGTTCTCAGTTAAATGAAAAACTGTTTTTT. V usage is TRBV27 and J usage is TRBJ1-4; D not certain. V gave up 4 bases and J gave up 5 bases, with 8 bases separating them. This CDR3 spans 13 amino acids. CDR1 MNHEY and CDR2 SMNVEV come from the germline V gene (reference sequence). Complete variable domain (other parts from reference TRBV27 and TRBJ1-4): EAQVTQNPRYLITVTGKKLTVTCSQNMNHEYMSWYRQDPGLGLRQIYYSMNVEVTDKGDVPEGYKVSRKEKRNFPLILESPSPNQTSLYFCASSSQLNEKLFFGSGTQLSVL.

The gene calls are TRBV19 and TRBJ1-1, with a weak D call TRBD1 (5 bases). Germline V lookup: CDR1 LNHDA, CDR2 SQIVND (reference sequence). V dropped 6 bases and J dropped 0 bases, with 14 bases sitting between them. The CDR3 contains 15 residues. The CDR3 DNA reads as TGTGCCAGTAGCCTAGGGGTCCAAATGAACACTGAAGCTTTCTTT. It specifies CASSLGVQMNTEAFF. Full variable domain (rest looked up from reference TRBV19 and TRBJ1-1): DGGITQSPKYLFRKEGQNVTLSCEQNLNHDAMYWYRQDPGQGLRLIYYSQIVNDFQKGDIAEGYSVSREKKESFPLTVTSAQKNPTAFYLCASSLGVQMNTEAFFGQGTRLTVV.

This sequence joins TRBV10-1 and TRBJ2-4, with 8 bases identical to TRBD1. V was pared by 4 bases and J by 9 bases, with 8 bases of the junction left unmatched. In germline, CDR1 is WNHNN, CDR2 SYGVQD (reference sequence). CDR3 length: 14 amino acids. In nucleotides, the CDR3 is TGCGCCAGCAGTGCGGGACAGGCCACTGGCATTCAGTACTTC. Translating it yields CASSAGQATGIQYF.

The chain is built from TRBV5-1 and TRBJ2-7; the match to TRBD2 covers 8 bases. J was trimmed by 1 base and V by 0 bases; bases with no gene match: 3. Looked up from germline, CDR1 is SGHRS and CDR2 is YFSETQ. This CDR3 region has 15 residues. CDR3 sequence: CASSLAGTSSYEQYF. Here the CDR3 DNA reads TGCGCCAGCAGCTTGGCTGGGACTAGTTCCTACGAGCAGTACTTC.

The chain carries TRBV6-5 and TRBJ1-1, with D tentatively TRBD1 (5 bases). CDR1 MNHEY and CDR2 SVGAGI come from the germline V gene. This CDR3 spans 13 amino acids. The ends were cut back, 8 bases at V and 3 bases at J, with 13 bases in the middle. In DNA form, the CDR3 reads TGTGCCAGCCGTAGAGGGGAGGACACTGAAGCTTTCTTT. It encodes CASRRGEDTEAFF.

The V and J genes are TRBV5-4 and TRBJ1-1, with a possible D match to TRBD1 (6 bases). The CDR3 totals 13 residues. The germline CDR1 and CDR2 sequences are SGHNT and YYREEE (reference sequence). Trimming took off 0 bases at V and 7 bases at J, with 10 bases between the two ends. CDR3 nucleotide sequence: TGTGCCAGCAGCTTGGCAGGGGCTGGTGAAGCTTTCTTT. It yields the protein CASSLAGAGEAFF.

This rearrangement joins TRBV4-3 to TRBJ1-2, with D hard to call. Germline V gene lookup returns CDR1 LGHNA and CDR2 YSLEER. This CDR3 is built from 13 residues. The V gene lost 0 bases and the J gene lost 7 bases, with 9 bases spanning the gap. In DNA form, the CDR3 reads TGCGCCAGCAGCCAAGAAGACACTGCTGGCTACACCTTC. Translation: CASSQEDTAGYTF.

This chain joins TRBV19 and TRBJ1-2; no reliable D call. The germline V gene encodes CDR1 LNHDA and CDR2 SQIVND (reference sequence). V lost 5 bases, J lost 4 bases, and 11 bases lay in between. The CDR3 is 13 amino acids. The CDR3, as DNA: TGTGCCAGTAGTTCCGTGGGCGTCTATGGCTACACCTTC. This encodes CASSSVGVYGYTF.

Points on this clone: Other nucleotide sequences from this sample produce the same CDR3. This chain connects TRBV7-8 to TRBJ2-3; 7 positions match TRBD1. The CDR3 is made up of 16 amino acids. V was pared by 5 bases and J by 5 bases, with 13 bases of the junction left unmatched. Germline CDR1 SGHVS, CDR2 FQNEAQ. The CDR3, as DNA: TGTGCCAGCAGCCGCTTTTTGACAGGGCTGGGAGATACGCAGTATTTT. It translates to CASSRFLTGLGDTQYF.

V is TRBV12-5 and J is TRBJ2-3, with 11 nucleotides matching TRBD2. Germline V gene lookup returns CDR1 LGHNT and CDR2 FRNRAP. The J segment lost 4 bases and the V segment lost 1 base, leaving 1 base of the junction unmatched. This CDR3 is built from 15 residues. The CDR3, as DNA: TGTGCTAGTGGTTTGGGGACTAGCGGGTCAGATACGCAGTATTTT. The encoded protein is CASGLGTSGSDTQYF. Full variable domain (missing parts from reference TRBV12-5 and TRBJ2-3): DARVTQTPRHKVTEMGQEVTMRCQPILGHNTVFWYRQTMMQGLELLAYFRNRAPLDDSGMPKDRFSAEMPDATLATLKIQPSEPRDSAVYFCASGLGTSGSDTQYFGPGTRLTVL.

The V and J genes are TRBV7-9 and TRBJ2-3; 8 bases line up with TRBD2. Trimming took 5 bases from V and 6 from J; bases not matched to a gene: 13. CDR3 length: 16 residues. The germline V gene has CDR1 SEHNR and CDR2 FQNEAQ (reference sequence). In DNA, the CDR3 is TGTGCCAGCAGCAAGTCCGGGACTAGAGCGCGTGATACGCAGTATTTT. Translating it yields CASSKSGTRARDTQYF.

This chain uses TRBV27 with TRBJ1-1; D remains ambiguous. The CDR3 totals 15 residues. Looked up from germline, CDR1 is MNHEY and CDR2 is SMNVEV (reference sequence). Trimming stripped 5 bases from V and 2 bases from J, with 15 bases between. DNA for the CDR3: TGTGCCAGCAGTCACTTTCCAGGAATAAACACTGAAGCTTTCTTT. It yields the protein CASSHFPGINTEAFF.

The genes are TRBV19 and TRBJ2-7; a weak D match, TRBD1 (5 bases). Germline values: CDR1 LNHDA, CDR2 SQIVND (reference sequence). This CDR3 is built from 15 residues. V gave up 4 bases and J gave up 3 bases, with 16 bases separating them. The CDR3 loop reads CASSTFNKRGYEQYF. CDR3 DNA sequence: TGTGCCAGTAGTACCTTTAATAAAAGGGGCTACGAGCAGTACTTC.

The chain carries TRBV6-1 and TRBJ1-3; unclear D gene. This CDR3 comprises 16 residues. Deletions cut 4 bases from V and 0 bases from J, with 13 bases between. Germline assignment: CDR1 MNHNS and CDR2 SASEGT. CDR3 sequence: CASSGFGEFSGNTIYF. In nucleotides, the CDR3 is TGTGCCAGCAGTGGTTTTGGGGAGTTCTCTGGAAACACCATATATTTT.

About this clone: The junction departs from germline at one end; a sequencing error may be responsible. This chain joins TRBV5-6 and TRBJ2-5; possible D gene TRBD2, 6 bases. CDR3 length: 16 residues. The germline CDR1 and CDR2 sequences are SGHDT and YYEEEE. This chain's CDR3 is CASSSQPGLIQETQYF. The CDR3 DNA reads TGTGCCAGCAGCTCCCAACCGGGACTGATACAAGAAACCCAGTACTTC. Variable domain in full (rest from reference TRBV5-6 and TRBJ2-5): DAGVTQSPTHLIKTRGQQVTLRCSPKSGHDTVSWYQQALGQGPQFIFQYYEEEERQRGNFPDRFSGHQFPNYSSELNVNALLLGDSALYLCASSSQPGLIQETQYFGPGTRLLVL.

The rearrangement uses TRBV2 and TRBJ1-1, with D perhaps matching TRBD1 (6 bases). Germline-derived CDR1 and CDR2 are SNHLY and FYNNEI. V was trimmed by 4 bases and J by 1 base, leaving 13 bases between them. There are 15 residues in the CDR3. The chain's CDR3 is CASSVGAIGNTEAFF. For the CDR3, the DNA is TGTGCCAGCAGTGTGGGGGCTATAGGGAACACTGAAGCTTTCTTT.